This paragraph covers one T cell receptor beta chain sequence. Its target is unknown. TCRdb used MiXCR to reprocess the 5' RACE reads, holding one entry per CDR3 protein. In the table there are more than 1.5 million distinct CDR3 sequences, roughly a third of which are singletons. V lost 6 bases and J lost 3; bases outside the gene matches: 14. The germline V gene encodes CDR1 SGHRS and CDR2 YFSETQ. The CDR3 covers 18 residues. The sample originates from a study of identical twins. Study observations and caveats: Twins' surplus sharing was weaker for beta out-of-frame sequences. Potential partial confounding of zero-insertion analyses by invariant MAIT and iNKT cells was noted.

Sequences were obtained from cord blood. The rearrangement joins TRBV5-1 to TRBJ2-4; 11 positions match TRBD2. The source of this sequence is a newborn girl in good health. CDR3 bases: TGCGCCAGCACCCCTACTAGCGGGAGAGTTGGGGGCAAAAACATTCAGTACTTC. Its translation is CASTPTSGRVGGKNIQYF.